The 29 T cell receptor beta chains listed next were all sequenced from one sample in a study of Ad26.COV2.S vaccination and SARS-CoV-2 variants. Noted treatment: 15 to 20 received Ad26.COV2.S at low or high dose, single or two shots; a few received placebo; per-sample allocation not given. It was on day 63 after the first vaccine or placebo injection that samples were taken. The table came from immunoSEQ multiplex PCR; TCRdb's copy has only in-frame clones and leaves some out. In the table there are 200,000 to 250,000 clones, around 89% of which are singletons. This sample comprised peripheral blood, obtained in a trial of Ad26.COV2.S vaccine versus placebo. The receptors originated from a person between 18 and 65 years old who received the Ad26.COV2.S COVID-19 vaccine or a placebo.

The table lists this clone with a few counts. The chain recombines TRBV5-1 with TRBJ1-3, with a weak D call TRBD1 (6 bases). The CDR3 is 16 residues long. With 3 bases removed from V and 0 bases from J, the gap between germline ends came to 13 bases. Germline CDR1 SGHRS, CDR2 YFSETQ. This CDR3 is CASSSLTGISGNTIYF. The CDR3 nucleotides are TGCGCCAGCAGCTCACTTACAGGGATCTCTGGAAACACCATATATTTT.

The CDR3 DNA is TGCGCCAGCAAGAGTATGTCTGGGAACACTGAAGCTTTCTTT. Translation: CASKSMSGNTEAFF. This chain connects TRBV23-1 to TRBJ1-1; the D is unclear. TRBV23-1 is designated an ORF whose function remains uncertain. This CDR3 is 14 amino acids long. V lost 7 bases, J lost 1 base, and 13 bases lay in between.

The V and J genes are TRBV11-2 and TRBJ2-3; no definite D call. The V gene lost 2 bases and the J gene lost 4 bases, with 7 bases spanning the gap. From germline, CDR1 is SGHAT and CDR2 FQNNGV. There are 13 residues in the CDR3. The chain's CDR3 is CASSLPGADTQYF. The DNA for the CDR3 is TGTGCCAGCAGCTTACCTGGGGCAGATACGCAGTATTTT.

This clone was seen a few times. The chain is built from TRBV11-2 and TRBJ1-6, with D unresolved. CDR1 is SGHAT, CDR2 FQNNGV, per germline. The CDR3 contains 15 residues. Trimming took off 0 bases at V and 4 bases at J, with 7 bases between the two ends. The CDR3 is CASSLEGKYNSPLHF. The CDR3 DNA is TGTGCCAGCAGCTTAGAGGGGAAGTATAATTCACCCCTCCACTTT.

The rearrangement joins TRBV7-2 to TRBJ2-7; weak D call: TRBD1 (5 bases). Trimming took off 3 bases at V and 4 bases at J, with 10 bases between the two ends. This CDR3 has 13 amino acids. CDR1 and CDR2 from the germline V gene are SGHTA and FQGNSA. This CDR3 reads CASSFGAGYEQYF. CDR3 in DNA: TGTGCCAGCAGCTTTGGGGCAGGGTACGAGCAGTACTTC.

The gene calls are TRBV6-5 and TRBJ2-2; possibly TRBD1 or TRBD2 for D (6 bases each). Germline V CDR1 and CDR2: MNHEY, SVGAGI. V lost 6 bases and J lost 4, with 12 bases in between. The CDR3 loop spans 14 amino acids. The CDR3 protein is CASSGGPGTGELFF. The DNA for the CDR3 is TGTGCCAGCAGCGGGGGCCCAGGCACCGGGGAGCTGTTTTTT.

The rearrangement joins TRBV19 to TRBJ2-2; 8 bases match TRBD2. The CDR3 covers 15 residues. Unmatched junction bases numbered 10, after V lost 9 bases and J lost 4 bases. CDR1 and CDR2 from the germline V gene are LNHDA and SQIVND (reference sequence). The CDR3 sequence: CARGTAGASTGELFF. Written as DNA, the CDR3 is TGTGCCAGGGGAACAGCGGGAGCTTCCACCGGGGAGCTGTTTTTT.

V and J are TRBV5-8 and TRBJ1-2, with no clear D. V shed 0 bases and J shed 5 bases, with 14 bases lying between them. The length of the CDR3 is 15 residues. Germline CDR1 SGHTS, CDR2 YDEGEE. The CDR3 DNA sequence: TGTGCCAGCAGCTTGGGTGGGCAGACTTCTTATGGCTACACCTTC. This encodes CASSLGGQTSYGYTF.

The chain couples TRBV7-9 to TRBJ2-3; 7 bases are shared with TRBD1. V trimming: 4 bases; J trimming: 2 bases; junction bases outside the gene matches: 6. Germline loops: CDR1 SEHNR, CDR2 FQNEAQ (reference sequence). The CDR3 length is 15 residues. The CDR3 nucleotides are TGTGCCAGCAGCTCCGGGACAGAATCCACAGATACGCAGTATTTT. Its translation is CASSSGTESTDTQYF.

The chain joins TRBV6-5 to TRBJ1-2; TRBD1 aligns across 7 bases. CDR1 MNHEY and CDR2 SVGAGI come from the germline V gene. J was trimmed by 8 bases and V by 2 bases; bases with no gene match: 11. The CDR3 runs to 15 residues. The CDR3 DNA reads TGTGCCAGCAGTTACGCCGAAACAGGGGTTAGCGGCTACACCTTC. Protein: CASSYAETGVSGYTF.

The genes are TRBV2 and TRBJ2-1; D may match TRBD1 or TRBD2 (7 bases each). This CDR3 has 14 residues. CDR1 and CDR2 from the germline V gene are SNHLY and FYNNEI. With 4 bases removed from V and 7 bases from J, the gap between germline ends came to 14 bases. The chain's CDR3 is CASSGQGGQNEQFF. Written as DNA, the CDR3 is TGTGCCAGCAGTGGACAGGGAGGGCAGAATGAGCAGTTCTTC.

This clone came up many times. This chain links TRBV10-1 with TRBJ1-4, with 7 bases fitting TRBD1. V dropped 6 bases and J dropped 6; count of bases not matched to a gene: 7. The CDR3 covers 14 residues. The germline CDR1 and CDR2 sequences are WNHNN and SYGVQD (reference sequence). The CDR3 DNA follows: TGCGCCAGCAGGGAGACAGGGCTGGATGAAAAACTGTTTTTT. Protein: CASRETGLDEKLFF.

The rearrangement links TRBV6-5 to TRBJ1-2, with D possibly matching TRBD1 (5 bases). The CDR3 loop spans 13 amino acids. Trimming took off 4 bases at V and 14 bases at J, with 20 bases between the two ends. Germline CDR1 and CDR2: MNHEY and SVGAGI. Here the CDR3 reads CASSSPGELLLTF. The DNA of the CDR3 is TGTGCCAGCAGTTCCCCGGGGGAGCTCTTATTGACCTTC.

The CDR3 DNA sequence: TGTGCCAGCAGCTTGGACGGGGGGCCCCTCTGGACCCAGTACTTC. Protein: CASSLDGGPLWTQYF. This chain joins TRBV5-6 and TRBJ2-5, with D tentatively TRBD2 (7 bases). Germline V CDR1 and CDR2: SGHDT, YYEEEE. V was shortened by 0 bases and J by 7 bases, with 16 bases between the two germline ends. CDR3 size: 15 residues.

DNA for the CDR3: TGCGCCAGCAGCCAAGATTGGGACAGGGCCGCCCGCTCCTACGAGCAGTACTTC. Translated: CASSQDWDRAARSYEQYF. This rearrangement joins TRBV4-1 to TRBJ2-7, with 9 nucleotides matching TRBD1. This CDR3 comprises 18 residues. The junction had 9 bases not matched to a gene; V was cut back by 0 bases and J by 0 bases. Germline loops: CDR1 MGHRA, CDR2 YSYEKL.

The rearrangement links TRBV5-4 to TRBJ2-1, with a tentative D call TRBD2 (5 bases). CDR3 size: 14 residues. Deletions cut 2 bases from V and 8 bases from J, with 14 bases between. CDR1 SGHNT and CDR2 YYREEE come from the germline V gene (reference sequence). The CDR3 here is CASSLGLAGYEQFF. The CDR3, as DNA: TGTGCCAGCAGCTTAGGCCTAGCTGGCTATGAGCAGTTCTTC.

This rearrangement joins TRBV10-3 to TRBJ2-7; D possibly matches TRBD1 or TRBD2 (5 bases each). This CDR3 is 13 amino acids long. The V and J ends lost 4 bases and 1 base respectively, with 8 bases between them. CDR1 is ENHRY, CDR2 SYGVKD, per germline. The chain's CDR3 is CAISAGPSYEQYF. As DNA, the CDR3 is TGTGCCATCAGTGCGGGACCTTCCTACGAGCAGTACTTC.

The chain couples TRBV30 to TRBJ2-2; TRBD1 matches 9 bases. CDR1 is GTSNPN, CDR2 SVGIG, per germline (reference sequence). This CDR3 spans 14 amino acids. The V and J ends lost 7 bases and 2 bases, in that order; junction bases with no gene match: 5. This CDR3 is CAFRQGVNTGELFF. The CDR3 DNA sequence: TGTGCCTTTCGACAGGGGGTTAACACCGGGGAGCTGTTTTTT.

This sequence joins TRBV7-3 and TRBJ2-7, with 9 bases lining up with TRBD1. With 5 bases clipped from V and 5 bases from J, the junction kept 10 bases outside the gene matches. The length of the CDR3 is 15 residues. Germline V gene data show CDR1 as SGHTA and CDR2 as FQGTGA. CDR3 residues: CASSRMPGDRDEQYF. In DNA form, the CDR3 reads TGTGCCAGCAGCCGTATGCCAGGGGACAGGGACGAGCAGTACTTC.

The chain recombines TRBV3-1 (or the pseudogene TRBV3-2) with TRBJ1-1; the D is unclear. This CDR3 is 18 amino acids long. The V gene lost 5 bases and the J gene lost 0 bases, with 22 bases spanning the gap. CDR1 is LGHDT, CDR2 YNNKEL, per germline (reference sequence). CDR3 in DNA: TGTGCCAGCAGCGCCCGGCCCGGCGGGGTTCTTATGAACACTGAAGCTTTCTTT. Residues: CASSARPGGVLMNTEAFF.

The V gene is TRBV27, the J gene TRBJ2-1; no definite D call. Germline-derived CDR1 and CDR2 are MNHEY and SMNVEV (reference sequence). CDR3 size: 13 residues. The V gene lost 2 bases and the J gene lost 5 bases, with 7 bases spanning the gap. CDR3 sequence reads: CASSLGDHNEQFF. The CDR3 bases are TGTGCCAGCAGTTTAGGAGATCACAATGAGCAGTTCTTC.

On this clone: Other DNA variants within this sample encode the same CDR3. CDR3 sequence reads: CASSLLGLQGANSPLHF. The CDR3, as DNA: TGTGCCAGCAGCTTGTTAGGTTTACAGGGGGCTAATTCACCCCTCCACTTT. The J gene is TRBJ1-6, the V gene TRBV7-2; 9 nucleotides line up with TRBD1. Germline V gene sequence: CDR1 SGHTA, CDR2 FQGNSA. The CDR3 runs 17 residues. The J segment lost 6 bases and the V segment lost 3 bases, leaving 9 bases of the junction unmatched.

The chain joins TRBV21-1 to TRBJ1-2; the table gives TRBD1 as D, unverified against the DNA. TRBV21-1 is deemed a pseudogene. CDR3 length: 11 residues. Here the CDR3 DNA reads TGTGCCAGCAGCACCAGTGTTGGCTACACCTTC. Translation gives CASSTSVGYTF.

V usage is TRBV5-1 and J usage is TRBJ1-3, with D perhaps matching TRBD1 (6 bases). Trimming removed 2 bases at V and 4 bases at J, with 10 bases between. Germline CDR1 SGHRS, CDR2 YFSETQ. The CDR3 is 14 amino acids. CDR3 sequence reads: CASSFQGPGNTIYF. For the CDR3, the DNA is TGCGCCAGCAGCTTTCAGGGGCCAGGAAACACCATATATTTT.

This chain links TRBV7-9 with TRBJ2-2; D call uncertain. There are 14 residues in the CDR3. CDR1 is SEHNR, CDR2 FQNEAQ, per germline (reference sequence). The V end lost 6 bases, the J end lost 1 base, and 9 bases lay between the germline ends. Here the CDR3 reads CASRSPRNTGELFF. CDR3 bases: TGTGCCAGCAGATCCCCCCGGAACACCGGGGAGCTGTTTTTT.

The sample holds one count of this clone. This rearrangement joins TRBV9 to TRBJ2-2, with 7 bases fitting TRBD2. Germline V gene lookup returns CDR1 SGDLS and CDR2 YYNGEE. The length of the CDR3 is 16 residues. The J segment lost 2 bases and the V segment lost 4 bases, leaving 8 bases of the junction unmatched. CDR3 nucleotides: TGTGCCAGCAGCTCCGGGGAGCGGGATAACACCGGGGAGCTGTTTTTT. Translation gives CASSSGERDNTGELFF.

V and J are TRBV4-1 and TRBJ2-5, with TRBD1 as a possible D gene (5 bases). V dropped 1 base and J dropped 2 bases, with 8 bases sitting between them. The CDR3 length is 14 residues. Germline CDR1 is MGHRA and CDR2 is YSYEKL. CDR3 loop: CASSQVTVQETQYF. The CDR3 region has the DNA TGCGCCAGCAGCCAAGTGACAGTACAAGAGACCCAGTACTTC.

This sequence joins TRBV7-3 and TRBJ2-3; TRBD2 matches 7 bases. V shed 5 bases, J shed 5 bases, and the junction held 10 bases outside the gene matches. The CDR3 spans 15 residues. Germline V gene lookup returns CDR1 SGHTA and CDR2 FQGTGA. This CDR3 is CASSGLEGMVDTQYF. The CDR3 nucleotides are TGTGCCAGCAGCGGACTAGAGGGGATGGTAGATACGCAGTATTTT.

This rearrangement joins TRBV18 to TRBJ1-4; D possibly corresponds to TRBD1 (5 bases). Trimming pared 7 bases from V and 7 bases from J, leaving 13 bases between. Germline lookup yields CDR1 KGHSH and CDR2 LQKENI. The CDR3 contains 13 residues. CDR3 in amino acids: CASCPSGTEKLFF. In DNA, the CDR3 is TGTGCCAGCTGCCCTAGTGGGACTGAAAAACTGTTTTTT.